The 27 T cell receptor beta chains reported below all come from one sample, sequenced in a study of T-cell reconstitution after alpha-beta-depleted transplantation in children. The TCRbeta library incorporated unique molecular identifiers. TCRdb re-called the PCR reads through MiXCR, storing one row per CDR3 protein. The data hold 380,000 or so distinct CDR3 sequences, with about an eighth observed a single time. The sequencing used PBMCs, collected from the stem cell graft. These receptor sequences come from a human donor who donated a stem cell graft to a child with Fanconi anemia.

There are many counts of this clonotype. The chain links TRBV19 to TRBJ2-3; the D gene is possibly TRBD1 (6 bases). The CDR3 has 13 amino acids. The V end was cut by 3 bases, the J end by 5 bases, with 9 bases between. Germline lookup yields CDR1 LNHDA and CDR2 SQIVND (reference sequence). Written as DNA, the CDR3 is TGTGCCAGTAGTATCACACAGGGAGATACGCAGTATTTT. It translates to CASSITQGDTQYF. Full variable domain (rest looked up from reference TRBV19 and TRBJ2-3): DGGITQSPKYLFRKEGQNVTLSCEQNLNHDAMYWYRQDPGQGLRLIYYSQIVNDFQKGDIAEGYSVSREKKESFPLTVTSAQKNPTAFYLCASSITQGDTQYFGPGTRLTVL.

J is TRBJ1-6 and V is TRBV5-1; D uncertain. Trimming cost V 0 bases and J 6 bases, with 13 bases left between them. CDR1 and CDR2 from the germline V gene are SGHRS and YFSETQ. This CDR3 has 16 residues. This CDR3 is CASSLASRGGNSPLHF. DNA for the CDR3: TGCGCCAGCAGCTTGGCCAGTCGCGGAGGTAATTCACCCCTCCACTTT.

The J gene is TRBJ1-2, the V gene TRBV4-3; D is uncertain. V lost 1 base and J lost 8, with 11 bases in between. Germline V gene sequence: CDR1 LGHNA, CDR2 YSLEER. The CDR3 contains 13 residues. The CDR3 DNA sequence: TGCGCCAGCAGCCAAGGGGGAACCTGGGGCTACACCTTC. Amino acids: CASSQGGTWGYTF.

This clonotype was counted a few times. The chain couples TRBV5-1 to TRBJ2-3; 7 bases fit TRBD1. The CDR3 spans 15 residues. Trimming took 6 bases from V and 2 from J; bases not matched to a gene: 9. CDR1 is SGHRS, CDR2 YFSETQ, per germline. The CDR3 here is CASTGTEFYTDTQYF. CDR3 DNA sequence: TGCGCCAGCACCGGGACAGAGTTTTACACAGATACGCAGTATTTT. Combining the CDR3 with reference TRBV5-1 and TRBJ2-3 gives the whole variable domain KAGVTQTPRYLIKTRGQQVTLSCSPISGHRSVSWYQQTPGQGLQFLFEYFSETQRNKGNFPGRFSGRQFSNSRSEMNVSTLELGDSALYLCASTGTEFYTDTQYFGPGTRLTVL.

The rearrangement uses TRBV16 and TRBJ1-1; 7 nucleotides match TRBD1. This CDR3 has 15 amino acids. Germline V CDR1 and CDR2: KGHSY, FQNENV. V lost 4 bases, J lost 0 bases, and 5 bases stayed unmatched. The CDR3 reads CASSRRDRLNTEAFF. CDR3 nucleotide sequence: TGTGCCAGCAGCCGTCGGGACAGACTGAACACTGAAGCTTTCTTT.

This clonotype was found many times. The J gene is TRBJ2-1, the V gene TRBV29-1, with 8 bases that match TRBD1. The CDR3 contains 13 residues. Germline CDR1 is SQVTM and CDR2 is ANQGSEA. The junction had 4 bases not matched to a gene; V was cut back by 4 bases and J by 5 bases. CDR3 in amino acids: CSVADRVNNEQFF. The CDR3 bases are TGCAGCGTTGCGGACAGGGTAAACAATGAGCAGTTCTTC.

This clonotype was observed many times. The chain joins TRBV12-3 or TRBV12-4 to TRBJ1-4; tentatively, D is TRBD1 (5 bases). CDR3 size: 12 residues. The V gene lost 3 bases and the J gene lost 12 bases, with 11 bases spanning the gap. The CDR3 loop reads CASSLGVRELFF. The CDR3 DNA reads TGTGCCAGCAGTTTGGGTGTCAGGGAACTGTTTTTT.

This chain joins TRBV2 and TRBJ1-5; weak D call: TRBD1 (5 bases). Trimming pared 4 bases from V and 7 bases from J, leaving 11 bases between. Germline values: CDR1 SNHLY, CDR2 FYNNEI. This CDR3 is built from 13 residues. Here the CDR3 reads CASSAGMEQPQHF. The CDR3 nucleotides are TGTGCCAGCAGTGCAGGGATGGAGCAGCCCCAGCATTTT.

Only a few counts were recorded for this clonotype. This sequence joins TRBV12-3 or TRBV12-4 and TRBJ2-3; no clear D. CDR3 size: 14 residues. The germline V and J ends were trimmed by 6 bases and 2 bases, with 12 bases remaining between them. This CDR3 is CASSLMSNTDTQYF. Here the CDR3 DNA reads TGTGCCAGCAGCCTAATGAGTAACACAGATACGCAGTATTTT.

This clonotype was seen many times. The gene calls are TRBV15 and TRBJ2-6; no clear D gene. V shed 2 bases and J shed 1 base, with 9 bases lying between them. This CDR3 comprises 16 residues. Germline V lookup: CDR1 LNHNV, CDR2 YYDKDF (reference sequence). The DNA for the CDR3 is TGTGCCACCAGCAGACCCCAAATATCTGGGGCCAACGTCCTGACTTTC. As protein: CATSRPQISGANVLTF. The full variable domain, in which reference TRBV15 and TRBJ2-6 provide the parts outside the CDR3, is DAMVIQNPRYQVTQFGKPVTLSCSQTLNHNVMYWYQQKSSQAPKLLFHYYDKDFNNEADTPDNFQSRRPNTSFCFLDIRSPGLGDTAMYLCATSRPQISGANVLTFGAGSRLTVL.

This sequence joins TRBV28 and TRBJ2-1; D is unclear. There are 12 residues in the CDR3. Germline-derived CDR1 and CDR2 are MDHEN and SYDVKM. V gave up 6 bases and J gave up 8 bases, with 11 bases separating them. CDR3: CASRTLSDEQFF. The DNA of the CDR3 is TGTGCCAGCAGGACCCTCAGCGATGAGCAGTTCTTC.

In its sample, this clonotype was seen a few times. The chain links TRBV29-1 to TRBJ1-4; D not certain. Germline assignment: CDR1 SQVTM and CDR2 ANQGSEA. This CDR3 has 13 amino acids. V gave up 4 bases and J gave up 6 bases, with 12 bases separating them. CDR3 sequence reads: CSVAVGSDEKLFF. CDR3 coding DNA: TGCAGCGTTGCCGTGGGTTCGGATGAAAAACTGTTTTTT.

At least ten counts were recorded for this clonotype. The chain couples TRBV12-3 or TRBV12-4 to TRBJ2-3; D is unresolved. Trimming removed 1 base at V and 4 bases at J, with 12 bases between. This CDR3 region has 15 residues. The CDR3 DNA follows: TGTGCCAGCAGTTTAGGTCCGCTAGTACCAGATACGCAGTATTTT. It specifies CASSLGPLVPDTQYF.

The CDR3 here is CASSLTGPYYEQYF. The CDR3 bases are TGTGCCAGCAGCTTGACAGGGCCCTACTACGAGCAGTACTTC. The genes are TRBV5-6 and TRBJ2-7; TRBD1 is a possible D gene (6 bases). CDR3 length: 14 amino acids. V was pared by 1 base and J by 3 bases, with 11 bases between. Germline lookup yields CDR1 SGHDT and CDR2 YYEEEE.

The V call is TRBV19, the J call TRBJ1-5; D unresolved. This CDR3 comprises 15 residues. Germline V gene data show CDR1 as LNHDA and CDR2 as SQIVND (reference sequence). V lost 5 bases to trimming and J lost 2 bases, with 13 bases between them. CDR3 sequence (DNA): TGTGCCAGTAGTGGGGAGGCCGGGGGCAATCAGCCCCAGCATTTT. This codes for CASSGEAGGNQPQHF.

J is TRBJ1-5 and V is TRBV2, with D unclear. Germline V gene sequence: CDR1 SNHLY, CDR2 FYNNEI. Deletions cut 2 bases from V and 6 bases from J, with 8 bases between. The length of the CDR3 is 13 residues. CDR3 protein: CASSERQPQPQHF. As DNA, the CDR3 is TGTGCCAGCAGTGAAAGGCAGCCTCAGCCCCAGCATTTT.

The V and J genes are TRBV19 and TRBJ1-2; 10 nucleotides align to TRBD1. J gave up 8 bases and V 5 bases, and 5 bases lay outside the gene matches. Germline values: CDR1 LNHDA, CDR2 SQIVND (reference sequence). The CDR3 loop spans 13 amino acids. CDR3 sequence: CASSGTGVEGYTF. The CDR3 nucleotides are TGTGCCAGTAGTGGGACAGGGGTTGAAGGCTACACCTTC.

This clonotype came up a few times. V is TRBV5-1 and J is TRBJ1-5; D may be TRBD1 (5 bases). CDR1 and CDR2 (germline): SGHRS, YFSETQ. V shed 0 bases and J shed 7 bases, with 11 bases lying between them. This CDR3 comprises 14 residues. This chain's CDR3 is CASSLGWGKQPQHF. CDR3 bases: TGCGCCAGCAGCTTGGGTTGGGGGAAACAGCCCCAGCATTTT.

J is TRBJ2-6 and V is TRBV5-6; TRBD1 matches 7 bases. Germline assignment: CDR1 SGHDT and CDR2 YYEEEE. With V trimmed by 1 base and J by 3 bases, 4 bases remained unmatched. This CDR3 comprises 16 residues. CDR3 loop: CASSLTGESGANVLTF. CDR3 coding DNA: TGTGCCAGCAGCTTGACAGGGGAGAGTGGGGCCAACGTCCTGACTTTC.

This chain uses TRBV5-8 with TRBJ2-1, with TRBD2 as a possible D gene (5 bases). The germline gives CDR1 SGHTS, CDR2 YDEGEE. This CDR3 contains 14 residues. With 4 bases removed from V and 7 bases from J, the gap between germline ends came to 15 bases. CDR3 sequence: CASSHPRVGNEQFF. The CDR3 region has the DNA TGTGCCAGCAGCCACCCGAGGGTTGGGAATGAGCAGTTCTTC. Looking up the rest from reference TRBV5-8 and TRBJ2-1 gives the full variable domain: EAGVTQSPTHLIKTRGQQATLRCSPISGHTSVYWYQQALGLGLQFLLWYDEGEERNRGNFPPRFSGRQFPNYSSELNVNALELEDSALYLCASSHPRVGNEQFFGPGTRLTVL.

This clonotype was seen many times. This rearrangement joins TRBV12-3 or TRBV12-4 to TRBJ2-1; a weak D match, TRBD1 (5 bases). This CDR3 is built from 16 residues. V was shortened by 5 bases and J by 4 bases, with 18 bases between the two germline ends. The CDR3 loop is CASSLGHLGIYNEQFF. The CDR3 DNA reads as TGTGCCAGCAGTCTTGGACATTTGGGGATTTACAATGAGCAGTTCTTC.

This clonotype showed up many times. The rearrangement joins TRBV7-3 to TRBJ2-1; D unresolved. Germline CDR1 reads SGHTA; CDR2 reads FQGTGA. Trimming removed 1 base from V and 5 bases from J, with 6 bases in between. CDR3 length: 13 amino acids. CDR3 loop: CASSLMLDNEQFF. CDR3 bases: TGTGCCAGCAGCTTAATGCTCGACAATGAGCAGTTCTTC.

This clonotype appeared many times. This chain joins TRBV24-1 and TRBJ2-7, with D possibly matching TRBD1 (6 bases). Germline V lookup: CDR1 KGHDR, CDR2 SFDVKD. The CDR3 extends over 16 amino acids. V was trimmed by 0 bases and J by 4 bases, leaving 15 bases between them. CDR3 DNA: TGTGCCACCAGTGATTTGCACAGGGTTTTTTTTTACGAGCAGTACGTC. It codes for CATSDLHRVFFYEQYV.

The CDR3 reads CSARIAGLEEQYF. The CDR3 DNA follows: TGCAGTGCTAGGATAGCGGGGCTGGAGGAGCAGTACTTC. This chain connects TRBV20-1 to TRBJ2-7, with TRBD2 matching 8 bases. V gave up 3 bases and J gave up 7 bases; unmatched junction bases: 8. Germline V gene sequence: CDR1 DFQATT, CDR2 SNEGSKA (reference sequence). This CDR3 has 13 amino acids.

There are a few counts of this clonotype. The rearrangement uses TRBV7-3 and TRBJ2-7, with 8 bases aligning to TRBD1. Germline assignment: CDR1 SGHTA and CDR2 FQGTGA. The CDR3 has 15 residues. The J segment lost 2 bases and the V segment lost 0 bases, leaving 3 bases of the junction unmatched. CDR3 sequence: CASSLTGRGPYEQYF. DNA for the CDR3: TGTGCCAGCAGCTTAACGGGCAGGGGGCCCTACGAGCAGTACTTC.

This clonotype was seen ten or more times. This sequence joins TRBV7-3 and TRBJ2-3; TRBD2 matches at 8 bases. Germline V CDR1 and CDR2: SGHTA, FQGTGA. V trimming: 0 bases; J trimming: 6 bases; junction bases outside the gene matches: 8. This CDR3 is built from 16 residues. CDR3 nucleotides: TGTGCCAGCAGCTTAACGATGGCGGGGGGACGGGATACGCAGTATTTT. Translating it yields CASSLTMAGGRDTQYF. The entire variable domain, with the rest obtained from reference TRBV7-3 and TRBJ2-3, is as follows: GAGVSQTPSNKVTEKGKYVELRCDPISGHTALYWYRQSLGQGPEFLIYFQGTGAADDSGLPNDRFFAVRPEGSVSTLKIQRTERGDSAVYLCASSLTMAGGRDTQYFGPGTRLTVL.

The chain has TRBV6-5 and TRBJ1-1; D possibly corresponds to TRBD1 (5 bases). Germline lookup yields CDR1 MNHEY and CDR2 SVGAGI. Deletions cut 1 base from V and 5 bases from J, with 11 bases between. The CDR3 spans 14 residues. The CDR3 loop is CASSYYTGGTEAFF. CDR3 coding DNA: TGTGCCAGCAGTTACTATACGGGGGGGACTGAAGCTTTCTTT.